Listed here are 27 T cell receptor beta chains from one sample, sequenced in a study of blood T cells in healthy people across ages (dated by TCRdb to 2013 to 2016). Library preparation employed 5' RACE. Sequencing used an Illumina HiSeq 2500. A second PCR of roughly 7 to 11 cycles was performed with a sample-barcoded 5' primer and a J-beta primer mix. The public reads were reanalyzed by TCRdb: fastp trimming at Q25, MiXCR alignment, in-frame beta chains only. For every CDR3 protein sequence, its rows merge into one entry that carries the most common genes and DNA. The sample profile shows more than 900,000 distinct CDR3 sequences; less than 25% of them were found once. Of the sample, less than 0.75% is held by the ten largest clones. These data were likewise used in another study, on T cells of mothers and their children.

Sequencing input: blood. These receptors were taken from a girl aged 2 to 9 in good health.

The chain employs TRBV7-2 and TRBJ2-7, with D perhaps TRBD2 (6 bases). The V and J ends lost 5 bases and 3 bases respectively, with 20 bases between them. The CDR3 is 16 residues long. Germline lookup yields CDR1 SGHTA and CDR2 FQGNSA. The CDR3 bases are TGTGCCAGCAGCCGAAGTATCCCGGCGCGGGACTACGAGCAGTACTTC. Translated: CASSRSIPARDYEQYF.

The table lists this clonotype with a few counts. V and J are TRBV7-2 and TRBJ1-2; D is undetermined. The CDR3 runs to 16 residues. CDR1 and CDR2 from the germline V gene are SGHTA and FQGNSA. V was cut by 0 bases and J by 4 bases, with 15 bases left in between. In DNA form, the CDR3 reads TGTGCCAGCAGCTTAGCGCTCTCCGCGTTAACCTATGGCTACACCTTC. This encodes CASSLALSALTYGYTF. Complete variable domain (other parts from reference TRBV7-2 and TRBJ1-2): GAGVSQSPSNKVTEKGKDVELRCDPISGHTALYWYRQSLGQGLEFLIYFQGNSAPDKSGLPSDRFSAERTGGSVSTLTIQRTQQEDSAVYLCASSLALSALTYGYTFGSGTRLTVV.

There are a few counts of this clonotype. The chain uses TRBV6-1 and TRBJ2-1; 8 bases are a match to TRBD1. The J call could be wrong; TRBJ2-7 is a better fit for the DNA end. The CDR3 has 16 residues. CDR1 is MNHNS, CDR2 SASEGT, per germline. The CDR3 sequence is CASRDTDPRGLRGQYF. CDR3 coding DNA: TGTGCCAGCCGCGATACCGACCCCAGGGGGCTGAGGGGGCAGTACTTC.

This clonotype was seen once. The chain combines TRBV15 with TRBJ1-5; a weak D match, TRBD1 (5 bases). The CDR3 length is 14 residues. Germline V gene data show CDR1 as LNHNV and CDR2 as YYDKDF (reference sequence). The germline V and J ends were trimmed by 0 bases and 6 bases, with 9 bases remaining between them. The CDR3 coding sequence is TGTGCCACCAGCAGAGAAAGGGGCAGTCAGCCCCAGCATTTT. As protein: CATSRERGSQPQHF. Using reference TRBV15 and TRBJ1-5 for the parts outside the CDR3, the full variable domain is DAMVIQNPRYQVTQFGKPVTLSCSQTLNHNVMYWYQQKSSQAPKLLFHYYDKDFNNEADTPDNFQSRRPNTSFCFLDIRSPGLGDTAMYLCATSRERGSQPQHFGDGTRLSIL.

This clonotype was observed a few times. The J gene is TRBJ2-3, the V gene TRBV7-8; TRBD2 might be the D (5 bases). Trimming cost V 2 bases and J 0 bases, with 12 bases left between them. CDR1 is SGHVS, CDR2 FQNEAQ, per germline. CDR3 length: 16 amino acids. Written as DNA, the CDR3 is TGTGCCAGCAGCTTAATCCTAACTAGTAGCACAGATACGCAGTATTTT. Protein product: CASSLILTSSTDTQYF.

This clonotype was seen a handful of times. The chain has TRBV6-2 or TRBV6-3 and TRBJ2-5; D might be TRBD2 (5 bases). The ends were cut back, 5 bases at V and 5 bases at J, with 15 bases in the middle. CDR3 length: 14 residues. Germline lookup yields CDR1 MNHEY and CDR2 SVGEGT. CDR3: CASSPRREGETQYF. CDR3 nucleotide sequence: TGTGCCAGCAGTCCACGACGGGAAGGGGAGACCCAGTACTTC.

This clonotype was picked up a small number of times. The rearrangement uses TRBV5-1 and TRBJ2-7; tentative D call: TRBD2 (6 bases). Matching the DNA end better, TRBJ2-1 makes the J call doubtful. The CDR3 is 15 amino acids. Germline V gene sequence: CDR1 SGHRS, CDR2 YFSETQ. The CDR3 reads CASSLVTGEGNEQFF. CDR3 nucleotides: TGCGCCAGCAGCTTGGTTACGGGAGAGGGCAATGAGCAGTTCTTC.

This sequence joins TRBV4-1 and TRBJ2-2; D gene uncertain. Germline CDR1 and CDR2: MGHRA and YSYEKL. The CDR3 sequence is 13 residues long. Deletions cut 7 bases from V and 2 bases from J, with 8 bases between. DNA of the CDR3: TGCGCCAGCATAGACGGTAACACCGGGGAGCTGTTTTTT. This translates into CASIDGNTGELFF.

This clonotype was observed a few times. CDR3 loop: CASSFISSYEQYF. The CDR3 bases are TGTGCCAGCAGCTTTATCTCCTCCTACGAGCAGTACTTC. The rearrangement joins TRBV5-6 to TRBJ2-7; D is unresolved. From germline, CDR1 is SGHDT and CDR2 YYEEEE. The CDR3 is 13 amino acids. V was cut by 2 bases and J by 0 bases, with 6 bases left in between.

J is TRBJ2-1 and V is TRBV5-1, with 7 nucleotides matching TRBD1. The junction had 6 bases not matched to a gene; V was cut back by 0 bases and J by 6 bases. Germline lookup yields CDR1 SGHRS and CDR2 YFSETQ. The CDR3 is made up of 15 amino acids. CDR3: CASSLESGTVNEQFF. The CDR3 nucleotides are TGCGCCAGCAGCTTGGAATCCGGGACAGTCAATGAGCAGTTCTTC.

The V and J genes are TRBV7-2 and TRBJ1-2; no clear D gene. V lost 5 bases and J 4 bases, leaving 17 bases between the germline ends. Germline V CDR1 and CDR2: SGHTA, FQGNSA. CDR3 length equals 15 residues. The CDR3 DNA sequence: TGTGCCAGCAGCCTAAGAGACACAGAGGCCTATGGCTACACCTTC. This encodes CASSLRDTEAYGYTF. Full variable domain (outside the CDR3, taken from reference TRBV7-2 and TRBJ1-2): GAGVSQSPSNKVTEKGKDVELRCDPISGHTALYWYRQSLGQGLEFLIYFQGNSAPDKSGLPSDRFSAERTGGSVSTLTIQRTQQEDSAVYLCASSLRDTEAYGYTFGSGTRLTVV.

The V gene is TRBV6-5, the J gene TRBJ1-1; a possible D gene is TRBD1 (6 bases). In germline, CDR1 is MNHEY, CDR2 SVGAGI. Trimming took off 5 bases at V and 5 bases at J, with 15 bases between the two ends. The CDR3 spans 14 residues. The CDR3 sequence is CASSDGARGTEAFF. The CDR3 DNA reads TGTGCCAGCAGTGACGGGGCTAGGGGGACTGAAGCTTTCTTT.

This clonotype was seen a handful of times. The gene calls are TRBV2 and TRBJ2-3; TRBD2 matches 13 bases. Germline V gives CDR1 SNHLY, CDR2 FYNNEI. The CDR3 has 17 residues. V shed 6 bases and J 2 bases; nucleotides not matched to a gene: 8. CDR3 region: CASRGLAGDPTTDTQYF. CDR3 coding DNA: TGTGCCAGCAGAGGACTAGCGGGGGACCCCACCACAGATACGCAGTATTTT. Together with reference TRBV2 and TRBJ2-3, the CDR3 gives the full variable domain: EPEVTQTPSHQVTQMGQEVILRCVPISNHLYFYWYRQILGQKVEFLVSFYNNEISEKSEIFDDQFSVERPDGSNFTLKIRSTKLEDSAMYFCASRGLAGDPTTDTQYFGPGTRLTVL.

CDR3 sequence (DNA): TGCAGTGCGAGGGGCTGGATCCAATCAAGTGAGCAGTTCTTC. This encodes CSARGWIQSSEQFF. The chain links TRBV20-1 to TRBJ2-5; D tentatively fits TRBD1 or TRBD2 (5 bases each). The DNA end is a closer match to TRBJ2-1, so the J assignment may be wrong. This CDR3 is 14 amino acids long. CDR1 is DFQATT, CDR2 SNEGSKA, per germline (reference sequence).

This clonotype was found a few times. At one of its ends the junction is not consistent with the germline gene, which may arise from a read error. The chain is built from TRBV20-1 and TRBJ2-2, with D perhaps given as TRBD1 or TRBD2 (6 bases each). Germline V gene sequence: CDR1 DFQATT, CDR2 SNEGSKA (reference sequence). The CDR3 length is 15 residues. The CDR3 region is CSARDPRGDTRELFF. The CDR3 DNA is TGCAGTGCTAGAGATCCGAGGGGGGACACCAGGGAGCTGTTTTTT.

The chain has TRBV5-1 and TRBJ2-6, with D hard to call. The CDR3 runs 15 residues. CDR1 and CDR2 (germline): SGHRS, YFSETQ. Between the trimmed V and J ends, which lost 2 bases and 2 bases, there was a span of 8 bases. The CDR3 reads CASSFEVTGANVLTF. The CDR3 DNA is TGCGCCAGCAGCTTTGAGGTGACTGGGGCCAACGTCCTGACTTTC.

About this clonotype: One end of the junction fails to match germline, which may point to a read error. CDR3 nucleotide sequence: TGTGCCAGCAGTCCCCTAGCGGGAGGGCCTAACTTC. It encodes CASSPLAGGPNF. The chain recombines TRBV27 with TRBJ2-1; 12 positions match TRBD2. This CDR3 region has 12 residues. Germline V gene data show CDR1 as MNHEY and CDR2 as SMNVEV (reference sequence).

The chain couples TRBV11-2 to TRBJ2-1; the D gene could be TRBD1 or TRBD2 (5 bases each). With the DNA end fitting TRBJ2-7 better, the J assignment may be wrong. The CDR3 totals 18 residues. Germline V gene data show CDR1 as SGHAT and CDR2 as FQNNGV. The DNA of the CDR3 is TGTGCCAGCAGCGCTGTATTGGGACCTTCCACAAATGGATACGAGCAGTACTTC. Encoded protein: CASSAVLGPSTNGYEQYF.

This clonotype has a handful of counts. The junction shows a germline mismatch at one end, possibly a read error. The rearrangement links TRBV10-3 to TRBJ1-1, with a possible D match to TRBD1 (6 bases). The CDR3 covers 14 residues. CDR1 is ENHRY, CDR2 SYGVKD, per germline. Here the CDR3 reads CAISDGTMNAEAFF. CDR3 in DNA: TGTGCCATCAGTGACGGGACAATGAACGCTGAAGCTTTCTTT.

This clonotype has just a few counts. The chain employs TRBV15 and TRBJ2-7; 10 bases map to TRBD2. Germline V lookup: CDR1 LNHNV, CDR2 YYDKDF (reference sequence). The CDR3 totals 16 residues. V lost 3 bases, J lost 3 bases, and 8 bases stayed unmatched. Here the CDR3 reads CATSSRWTSGNYEQYF. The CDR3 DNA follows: TGTGCCACCAGCAGTCGGTGGACTAGCGGAAACTACGAGCAGTACTTC.

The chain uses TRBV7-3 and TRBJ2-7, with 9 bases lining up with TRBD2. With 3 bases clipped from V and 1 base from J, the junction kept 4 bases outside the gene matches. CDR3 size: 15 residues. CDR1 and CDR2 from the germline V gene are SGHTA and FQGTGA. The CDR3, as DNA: TGTGCCAGCAGCTTTTCGCTAGCGGGGTCCTACGAGCAGTACTTC. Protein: CASSFSLAGSYEQYF. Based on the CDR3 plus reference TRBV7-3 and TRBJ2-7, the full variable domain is GAGVSQTPSNKVTEKGKYVELRCDPISGHTALYWYRQSLGQGPEFLIYFQGTGAADDSGLPNDRFFAVRPEGSVSTLKIQRTERGDSAVYLCASSFSLAGSYEQYFGPGTRLTVT.

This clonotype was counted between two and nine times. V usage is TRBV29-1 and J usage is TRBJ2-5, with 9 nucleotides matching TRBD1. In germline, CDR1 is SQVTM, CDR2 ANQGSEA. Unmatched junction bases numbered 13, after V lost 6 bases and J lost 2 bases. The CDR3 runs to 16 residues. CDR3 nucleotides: TGCAGCGTCCCCGGGACAGGGATGGTATATCAAGAGACCCAGTACTTC. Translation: CSVPGTGMVYQETQYF. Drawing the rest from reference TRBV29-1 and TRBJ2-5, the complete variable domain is SAVISQKPSRDICQRGTSLTIQCQVDSQVTMMFWYRQQPGQSLTLIATANQGSEATYESGFVIDKFPISRPNLTFSTLTVSNMSPEDSSIYLCSVPGTGMVYQETQYFGPGTRLLVL.

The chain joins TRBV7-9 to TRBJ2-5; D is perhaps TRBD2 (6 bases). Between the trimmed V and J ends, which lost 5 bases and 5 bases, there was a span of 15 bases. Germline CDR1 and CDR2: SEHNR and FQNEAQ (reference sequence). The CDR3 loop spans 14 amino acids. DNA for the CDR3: TGTGCCAGCAGCCCCCGGAGTGGAGGGGAGACCCAGTACTTC. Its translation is CASSPRSGGETQYF. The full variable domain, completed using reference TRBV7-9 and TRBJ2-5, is DTGVSQNPRHKITKRGQNVTFRCDPISEHNRLYWYRQTLGQGPEFLTYFQNEAQLEKSRLLSDRFSAERPKGSFSTLEIQRTEQGDSAMYLCASSPRSGGETQYFGPGTRLLVL.

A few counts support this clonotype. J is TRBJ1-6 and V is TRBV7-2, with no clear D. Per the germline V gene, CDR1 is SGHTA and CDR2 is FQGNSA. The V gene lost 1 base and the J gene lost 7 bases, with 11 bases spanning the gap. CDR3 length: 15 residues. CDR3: CASSLGGFSNSPLHF. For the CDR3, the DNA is TGTGCCAGCAGCTTAGGGGGTTTCTCAAATTCACCCCTCCACTTT.

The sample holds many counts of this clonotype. CDR3 region: CASSSSSGGETQYF. As DNA, the CDR3 is TGTGCCAGCAGCTCCAGTAGCGGGGGGGAGACCCAGTACTTC. The chain couples TRBV7-2 to TRBJ2-5; 10 bases map to TRBD2. CDR3 length: 14 residues. Germline V lookup: CDR1 SGHTA, CDR2 FQGNSA. Trimming at V came to 4 bases and at J to 5 bases, leaving 4 bases not matched to a gene.

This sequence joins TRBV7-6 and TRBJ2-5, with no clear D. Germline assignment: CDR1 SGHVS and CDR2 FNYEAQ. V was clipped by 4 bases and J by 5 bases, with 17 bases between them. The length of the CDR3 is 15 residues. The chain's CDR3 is CASSSERVWTETQYF. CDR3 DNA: TGTGCCAGCAGCTCGGAAAGGGTGTGGACGGAGACCCAGTACTTC. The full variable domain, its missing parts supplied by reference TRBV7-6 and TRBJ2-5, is GAGVSQSPRYKVTKRGQDVALRCDPISGHVSLYWYRQALGQGPEFLTYFNYEAQQDKSGLPNDRFSAERPEGSISTLTIQRTEQRDSAMYRCASSSERVWTETQYFGPGTRLLVL.

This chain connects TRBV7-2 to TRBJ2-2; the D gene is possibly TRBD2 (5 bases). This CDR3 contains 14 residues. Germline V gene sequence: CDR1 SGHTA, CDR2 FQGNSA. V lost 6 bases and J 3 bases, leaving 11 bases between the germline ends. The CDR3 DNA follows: TGTGCCAGCAGACCCCGGACTGACACCGGGGAGCTGTTTTTT. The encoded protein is CASRPRTDTGELFF.